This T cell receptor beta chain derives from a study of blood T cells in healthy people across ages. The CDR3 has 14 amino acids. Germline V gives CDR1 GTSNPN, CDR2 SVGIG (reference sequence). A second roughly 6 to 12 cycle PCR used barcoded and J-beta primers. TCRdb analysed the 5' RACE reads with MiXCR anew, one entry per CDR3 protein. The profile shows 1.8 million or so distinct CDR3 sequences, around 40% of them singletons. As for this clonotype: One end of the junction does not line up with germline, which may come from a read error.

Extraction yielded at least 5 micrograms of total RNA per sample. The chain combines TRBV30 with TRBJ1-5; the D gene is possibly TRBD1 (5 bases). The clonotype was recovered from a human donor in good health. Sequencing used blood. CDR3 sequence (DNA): TGTGCCTGGACCGCGAGGGGCCCCAATCAACCCCAGCATTTT. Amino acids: CAWTARGPNQPQHF.